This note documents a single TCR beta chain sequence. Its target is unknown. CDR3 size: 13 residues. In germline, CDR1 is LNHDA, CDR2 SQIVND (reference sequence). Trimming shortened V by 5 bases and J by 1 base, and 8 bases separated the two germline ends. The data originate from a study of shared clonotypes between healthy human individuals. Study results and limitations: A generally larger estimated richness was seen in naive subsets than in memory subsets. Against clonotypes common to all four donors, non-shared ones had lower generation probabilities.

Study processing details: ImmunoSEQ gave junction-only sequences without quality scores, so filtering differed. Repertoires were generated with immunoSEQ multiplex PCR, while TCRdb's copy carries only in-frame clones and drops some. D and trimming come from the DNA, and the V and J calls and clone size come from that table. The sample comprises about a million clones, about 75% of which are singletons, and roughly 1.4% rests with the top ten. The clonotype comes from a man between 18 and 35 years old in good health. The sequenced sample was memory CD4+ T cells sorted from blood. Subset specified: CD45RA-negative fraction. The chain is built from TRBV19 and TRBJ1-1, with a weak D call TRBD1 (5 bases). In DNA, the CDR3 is TGTGCCAGTAGTTGGGGCGGGAACACTGAAGCTTTCTTT. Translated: CASSWGGNTEAFF.